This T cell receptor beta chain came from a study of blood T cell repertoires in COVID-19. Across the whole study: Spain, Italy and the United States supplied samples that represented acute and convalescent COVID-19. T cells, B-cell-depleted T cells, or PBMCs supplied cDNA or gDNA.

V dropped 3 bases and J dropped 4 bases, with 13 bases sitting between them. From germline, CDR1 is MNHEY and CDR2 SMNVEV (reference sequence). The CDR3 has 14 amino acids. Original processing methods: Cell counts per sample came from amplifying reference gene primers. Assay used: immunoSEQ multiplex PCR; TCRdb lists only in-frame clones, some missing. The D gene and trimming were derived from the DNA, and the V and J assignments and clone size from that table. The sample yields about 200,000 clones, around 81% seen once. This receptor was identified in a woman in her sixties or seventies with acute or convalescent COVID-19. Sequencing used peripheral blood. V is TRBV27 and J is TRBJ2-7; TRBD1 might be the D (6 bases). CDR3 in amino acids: CASSFTGRGYEQYF. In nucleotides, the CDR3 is TGTGCCAGCAGTTTCACGGGCAGGGGATACGAGCAGTACTTC.